Given below is one T cell receptor (beta chain) in context. The source of the sample is a study of technical replicates of blood from a handful of donors. This table comes from immunoSEQ multiplex PCR, and its TCRdb copy is limited to in-frame clones, with some not included. The data contain about 15,000 clones, over 70% of them seen just once; the ten biggest clones take up roughly an eighth. This CDR3 is 15 amino acids long. Germline V gene data show CDR1 as LNHNV and CDR2 as YYDKDF (reference sequence). Trimming cost V 9 bases and J 4 bases; bases outside gene matches: 10. The sequenced material came from PBMCs. The chain links TRBV15 to TRBJ1-5; 9 bases line up with TRBD1. The sequence was obtained from a human donor in good health. CDR3 residues: CATSYGTGNNQPQHF. In DNA, the CDR3 is TGTGCCACGAGCTACGGGACAGGGAATAATCAGCCCCAGCATTTT. Supplemented by reference TRBV15 and TRBJ1-5, the full variable domain reads DAMVIQNPRYQVTQFGKPVTLSCSQTLNHNVMYWYQQKSSQAPKLLFHYYDKDFNNEADTPDNFQSRRPNTSFCFLDIRSPGLGDTAMYLCATSYGTGNNQPQHFGDGTRLSIL.